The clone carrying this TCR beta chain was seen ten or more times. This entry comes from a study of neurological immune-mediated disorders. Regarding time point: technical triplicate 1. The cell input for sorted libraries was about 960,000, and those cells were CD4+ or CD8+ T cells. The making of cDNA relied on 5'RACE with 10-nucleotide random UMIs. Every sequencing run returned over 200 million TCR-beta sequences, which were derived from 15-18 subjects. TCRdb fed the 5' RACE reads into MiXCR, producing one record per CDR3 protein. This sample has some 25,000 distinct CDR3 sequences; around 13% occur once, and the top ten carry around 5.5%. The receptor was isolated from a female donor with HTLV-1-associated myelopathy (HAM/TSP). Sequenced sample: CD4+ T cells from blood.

The CDR3 spells CASSLGAGELFF. The DNA of the CDR3 is TGTGCCAGCAGCTTGGGAGCCGGGGAGCTGTTTTTT. This chain connects TRBV7-2 to TRBJ2-2; a weak D match, TRBD2 (5 bases). Per the germline V gene, CDR1 is SGHTA and CDR2 is FQGNSA. CDR3 length: 12 amino acids. V lost 3 bases to trimming and J lost 6 bases, with 5 bases between them.